The 26 T cell receptor beta chains in this list originate from one sample, sequenced in a study of cytotoxic CD8 clonotypes in ibrutinib-treated CLL. Method: immunoSEQ multiplex PCR; TCRdb's copy keeps in-frame clones and lacks some. This sample has approximately 17,000 clones, with 68% found just once. Here the sequenced sample was PBMCs, taken before ibrutinib treatment. Receptors originate from a human donor with chronic lymphocytic leukemia.

The J gene is TRBJ2-5, the V gene TRBV30; D remains unclear. Per the germline V gene, CDR1 is GTSNPN and CDR2 is SVGIG (reference sequence). The CDR3 consists of 12 residues. V was cut by 0 bases and J by 1 base, with 3 bases left in between. CDR3 region: CAWSVSQETQYF. CDR3 nucleotide sequence: TGTGCCTGGAGTGTGTCCCAAGAGACCCAGTACTTC.

The V and J genes are TRBV6-5 and TRBJ1-1; no definite D call. V lost 6 bases to trimming and J lost 1 base, with 9 bases between them. CDR3 size: 13 residues. Looked up from germline, CDR1 is MNHEY and CDR2 is SVGAGI. The CDR3 DNA is TGTGCCAGCAGGACACCTGGGAACACTGAAGCTTTCTTT. It yields the protein CASRTPGNTEAFF.

CDR3 bases: TGTGCCAGTTCCTCAAACAGGGGGCACGAGCAGTACTTC. It is translated as CASSSNRGHEQYF. The chain carries TRBV27 and TRBJ2-7, with 9 bases identical to TRBD1. Germline V gives CDR1 MNHEY, CDR2 SMNVEV (reference sequence). There are 13 residues in the CDR3. J gave up 5 bases and V 9 bases, and 8 bases lay outside the gene matches.

The table lists this clone with a count of one. The chain joins TRBV6-6 to TRBJ1-3; D possibly corresponds to TRBD1 (6 bases). Trimming shortened V by 9 bases and J by 8 bases, and 17 bases separated the two germline ends. The CDR3 spans 13 residues. The germline V gene has CDR1 MNHNY and CDR2 SVGAGI (reference sequence). CDR3 sequence reads: CASRQGSGYTIYF. The CDR3 DNA follows: TGTGCCAGTCGTCAGGGGTCGGGATACACCATATATTTT.

This clone was seen only a few times. J is TRBJ2-5 and V is TRBV19; D may be TRBD1 or TRBD2 (5 bases each). V was cut by 10 bases and J by 4 bases, with 13 bases left in between. Germline lookup yields CDR1 LNHDA and CDR2 SQIVND (reference sequence). This CDR3 region has 12 residues. The CDR3 coding sequence is TGTGCCACCTCCCGGGGCGCAGAGACCCAGTACTTC. The encoded protein is CATSRGAETQYF.

Only a few counts were recorded for this clone. A far larger clone lies a single base away; this is likely a read error. Other DNA sequences from this sample encode an identical CDR3 as well. This chain joins TRBV4-1 and TRBJ1-2, with D unresolved. This CDR3 is 12 amino acids long. Germline V CDR1 and CDR2: MGHRA, YSYEKL. V lost 0 bases and J lost 8, with 7 bases in between. CDR3 loop: CASSQDSEGYTF. CDR3 nucleotides: TGCGCCAGCAGCCAAGATTCAGAAGGCTACACCTTC.

V and J are TRBV5-6 and TRBJ1-2; no reliable D call. Trimming took off 4 bases at V and 8 bases at J, with 12 bases between the two ends. The CDR3 runs to 12 residues. Germline CDR1 reads SGHDT; CDR2 reads YYEEEE. The DNA for the CDR3 is TGTGCCAGCAGCCAAGATTCAGAAGGCTACACCTTC. Protein sequence: CASSQDSEGYTF. The full variable domain, its missing parts supplied by reference TRBV5-6 and TRBJ1-2, is DAGVTQSPTHLIKTRGQQVTLRCSPKSGHDTVSWYQQALGQGPQFIFQYYEEEERQRGNFPDRFSGHQFPNYSSELNVNALLLGDSALYLCASSQDSEGYTFGSGTRLTVV.

J is TRBJ2-7 and V is TRBV5-1; D may be TRBD1 (6 bases). The CDR3 runs to 16 residues. Looked up from germline, CDR1 is SGHRS and CDR2 is YFSETQ. The V and J ends lost 0 bases and 2 bases respectively, with 15 bases between them. CDR3 region: CASSLGGAGVPYEQYF. CDR3 in DNA: TGCGCCAGCAGCTTGGGTGGGGCAGGGGTACCCTACGAGCAGTACTTC.

The chain recombines TRBV19 with TRBJ2-1, with 10 bases aligning to TRBD1. The germline V gene has CDR1 LNHDA and CDR2 SQIVND (reference sequence). The CDR3 covers 15 residues. V was clipped by 6 bases and J by 2 bases; unmatched bases: 4. Here the CDR3 DNA reads TGTGCCAGTAGCTCGGGACAGGGGACCTACAATGAGCAGTTCTTC. This gives the protein CASSSGQGTYNEQFF.

In this sample, this clone turned up a few times. The chain has TRBV19 and TRBJ1-3, with no clear D. This CDR3 region has 14 residues. Germline loops: CDR1 LNHDA, CDR2 SQIVND (reference sequence). V lost 5 bases to trimming and J lost 2 bases, with 10 bases between them. Here the CDR3 reads CASSLLAAGNTIYF. In nucleotides, the CDR3 is TGTGCCAGTAGTCTGCTGGCGGCTGGAAACACCATATATTTT.

Regarding this clone: One end of the junction is discordant with germline, which a read error may explain. The chain combines TRBV5-1 with TRBJ1-1, with D hard to call. The germline V gene has CDR1 SGHRS and CDR2 YFSETQ. The CDR3 length is 13 residues. CDR3 loop: CASSLGWVTEAFF. Here the CDR3 DNA reads TGTGCCAGCAGCTTGGGATGGGTTACTGAAGCTTTCTTT. Full variable domain (missing parts from reference TRBV5-1 and TRBJ1-1): KAGVTQTPRYLIKTRGQQVTLSCSPISGHRSVSWYQQTPGQGLQFLFEYFSETQRNKGNFPGRFSGRQFSNSRSEMNVSTLELGDSALYLCASSLGWVTEAFFGQGTRLTVV.

This chain connects TRBV5-4 to TRBJ2-7; D possibly matches TRBD1 or TRBD2 (6 bases each). The V and J ends lost 4 bases and 0 bases respectively, with 14 bases between them. This CDR3 contains 15 residues. Germline V gives CDR1 SGHNT, CDR2 YYREEE (reference sequence). The CDR3 sequence is CASSPGARTSYEQYF. DNA for the CDR3: TGTGCCAGCAGCCCGGGGGCCAGAACCTCCTACGAGCAGTACTTC.

J is TRBJ2-7 and V is TRBV20-1, with unresolved D. Germline assignment: CDR1 DFQATT and CDR2 SNEGSKA (reference sequence). V lost 3 bases and J lost 5, with 8 bases in between. CDR3 length equals 11 residues. In DNA, the CDR3 is TGCAGTGCTAGGCAGAGAGACGAGCAGTACTTC. It specifies CSARQRDEQYF.

The genes are TRBV10-3 and TRBJ2-7; D is ambiguous. The V and J ends lost 0 bases and 5 bases respectively, with 2 bases between them. CDR3 length equals 11 residues. Germline CDR1 and CDR2: ENHRY and SYGVKD. CDR3 amino acids: CAISESHEQYF. CDR3 DNA sequence: TGTGCCATCAGTGAGTCGCACGAGCAGTACTTC.

CDR3 residues: CASSMGATNEKLFF. The CDR3 coding sequence is TGTGCCAGTAGTATGGGTGCAACTAATGAAAAACTGTTTTTT. The V call is TRBV19, the J call TRBJ1-4; no clear D gene. The germline CDR1 and CDR2 sequences are LNHDA and SQIVND (reference sequence). V was pared by 3 bases and J by 0 bases, with 5 bases between. This CDR3 is 14 amino acids long.

CDR3 DNA: TGTGCTAGTGGTTTGGGGGGGACAGCACGCTCTGGAAACACCATATATTTT. It specifies CASGLGGTARSGNTIYF. The chain employs TRBV12-5 and TRBJ1-3; 7 positions match TRBD1. Germline values: CDR1 LGHNT, CDR2 FRNRAP. After removal of 1 base from V and 0 bases from J, the junction contained 6 bases not matched to a gene. The CDR3 is 17 residues long.

The chain links TRBV13 to TRBJ2-2; 10 bases align to TRBD1. Germline assignment: CDR1 PRHDT and CDR2 FYEKMQ (reference sequence). This CDR3 contains 16 residues. V shed 5 bases and J 2 bases; nucleotides not matched to a gene: 5. In nucleotides, the CDR3 is TGTGCCAGCAGCGCTCGGGACAGGGGAAACACCGGGGAGCTGTTTTTT. This sequence encodes CASSARDRGNTGELFF.

This clone is a singleton in its sample. CDR3 region: CASSDPRRGDNSPLHF. Written as DNA, the CDR3 is TGTGCCAGCAGTGACCCAAGACGGGGAGATAATTCACCCCTCCACTTT. This sequence joins TRBV25-1 and TRBJ1-6, with D uncertain. Trimming stripped 3 bases from V and 5 bases from J, with 14 bases between. The V gene's germline CDR1 is MGHDK and CDR2 SYGVNS. This CDR3 comprises 16 residues.

The V call is TRBV29-1, the J call TRBJ2-5; 16 positions agree with TRBD2. The CDR3 spans 15 residues. The junction had 3 bases not matched to a gene; V was cut back by 4 bases and J by 4 bases. Looked up from germline, CDR1 is SQVTM and CDR2 is ANQGSEA. CDR3 DNA sequence: TGCAGCGTTGCGGGACTAGCGGGGGGGTCAGAGACCCAGTACTTC. It codes for CSVAGLAGGSETQYF.

The rearrangement links TRBV28 to TRBJ2-3; 11 bases are a match to TRBD2. CDR3 size: 16 residues. Germline CDR1 is MDHEN and CDR2 is SYDVKM. V shed 5 bases, J shed 4 bases, and the junction held 8 bases outside the gene matches. In nucleotides, the CDR3 is TGTGCCAGCAGTACAATAGCGGGGGGGGAAGCAGATACGCAGTATTTT. Translation: CASSTIAGGEADTQYF.

J is TRBJ1-1 and V is TRBV6-6, with D maybe TRBD1 (5 bases). Trimming removed 10 bases from V and 3 bases from J, with 9 bases in between. This CDR3 contains 11 residues. Germline loops: CDR1 MNHNY, CDR2 SVGAGI (reference sequence). The CDR3: CATGTYTEAFF. The CDR3 DNA reads as TGTGCCACCGGGACGTACACTGAAGCTTTCTTT.

The chain uses TRBV4-2 and TRBJ1-2; D may be TRBD1 (5 bases). CDR3 length: 16 residues. The germline V gene has CDR1 LGHNA and CDR2 YNFKEQ. Between the trimmed V and J ends, which lost 0 bases and 5 bases, there was a span of 16 bases. This CDR3 reads CASSQEGAGEGYGYTF. The CDR3 DNA sequence: TGTGCCAGCAGCCAAGAAGGGGCAGGCGAGGGATATGGCTACACCTTC.

The gene calls are TRBV28 and TRBJ2-3, with 9 bases lining up with TRBD1. CDR3 length equals 14 residues. After removal of 6 bases from V and 6 bases from J, the junction contained 7 bases not matched to a gene. The germline CDR1 and CDR2 sequences are MDHEN and SYDVKM. The CDR3 DNA reads as TGTGCCAGCAGGCTGGGACAGGGAGGCGATACGCAGTATTTT. Protein sequence: CASRLGQGGDTQYF.

This clone was counted only a few times. The chain links TRBV7-2 to TRBJ2-3; D unresolved. The CDR3 is made up of 15 amino acids. CDR1 is SGHTA, CDR2 FQGNSA, per germline. V was clipped by 1 base and J by 5 bases, with 13 bases between them. The CDR3 DNA reads as TGTGCCAGCAGCTTAGGCCGCGGACCTAGAGATACGCAGTATTTT. Its protein product is CASSLGRGPRDTQYF.

The chain has TRBV10-2 and TRBJ2-3; tentatively, D is TRBD1 (5 bases). Trimming stripped 8 bases from V and 4 bases from J, with 16 bases between. CDR3 length: 14 amino acids. Germline values: CDR1 WSHSY, CDR2 SAAADI. The CDR3 region has the DNA TGCGCCAGCCTCCAGCCGAGCAGGGCAGATACGCAGTATTTT. As protein: CASLQPSRADTQYF.

This sequence joins TRBV2 and TRBJ2-2; TRBD2 matches 7 bases. The CDR3 contains 15 residues. J gave up 4 bases and V 2 bases, and 4 bases lay outside the gene matches. Germline-derived CDR1 and CDR2 are SNHLY and FYNNEI. The CDR3 DNA follows: TGTGCCAGCAGTGAACAGGGAGGGGTCACCGGGGAGCTGTTTTTT. It yields the protein CASSEQGGVTGELFF.